This T cell receptor beta chain is from a study of OX40 agonist ivuxolimab in advanced cancers. Libraries were prepared by immunoSEQ multiplex PCR; TCRdb keeps only in-frame clonotypes and omits some of them. The top ten hold around 7.5% of the sample, which has 83,000 or so clones, around 85% seen once. Germline V gene sequence: CDR1 SGHRS, CDR2 YFSETQ. Trimming removed 4 bases at V and 0 bases at J, with 22 bases between. The CDR3 has 18 amino acids. The source was CD4+ or CD8+ T cells sorted from blood, collected in a trial of the OX40 agonist ivuxolimab. The genes are TRBV5-1 and TRBJ2-5; D is perhaps TRBD2 (6 bases). The receptor was isolated from an adult with an advanced solid tumor such as melanoma, head and neck, liver or kidney cancer. CDR3 sequence (DNA): TGCGCCAGCAGCCATAGGCCATTCGGCGGGGCCAACCAAGAGACCCAGTACTTC. It specifies CASSHRPFGGANQETQYF.